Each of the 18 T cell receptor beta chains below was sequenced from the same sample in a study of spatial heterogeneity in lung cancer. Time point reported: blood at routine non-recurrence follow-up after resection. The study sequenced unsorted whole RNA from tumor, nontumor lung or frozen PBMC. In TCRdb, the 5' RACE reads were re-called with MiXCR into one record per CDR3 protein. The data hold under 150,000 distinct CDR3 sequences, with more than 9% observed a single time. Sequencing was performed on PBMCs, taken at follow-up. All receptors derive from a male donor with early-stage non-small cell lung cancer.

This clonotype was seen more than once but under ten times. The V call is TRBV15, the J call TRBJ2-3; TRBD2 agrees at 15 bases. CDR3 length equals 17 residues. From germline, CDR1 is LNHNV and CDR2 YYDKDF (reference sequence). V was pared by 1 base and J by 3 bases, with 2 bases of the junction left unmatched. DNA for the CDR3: TGTGCCACCAGCAGAGCCGGGACTAGCGGGGGGACAGATACGCAGTATTTT. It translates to CATSRAGTSGGTDTQYF. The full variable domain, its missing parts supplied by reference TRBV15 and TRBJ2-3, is DAMVIQNPRYQVTQFGKPVTLSCSQTLNHNVMYWYQQKSSQAPKLLFHYYDKDFNNEADTPDNFQSRRPNTSFCFLDIRSPGLGDTAMYLCATSRAGTSGGTDTQYFGPGTRLTVL.

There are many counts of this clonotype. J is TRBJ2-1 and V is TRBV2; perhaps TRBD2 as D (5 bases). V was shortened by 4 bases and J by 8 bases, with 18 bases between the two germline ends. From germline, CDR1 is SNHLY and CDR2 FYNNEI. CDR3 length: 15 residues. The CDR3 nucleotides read TGTGCCAGCAGTGTGAAACTAGGATGGTACGATGAGCAGTTCTTC. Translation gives CASSVKLGWYDEQFF.

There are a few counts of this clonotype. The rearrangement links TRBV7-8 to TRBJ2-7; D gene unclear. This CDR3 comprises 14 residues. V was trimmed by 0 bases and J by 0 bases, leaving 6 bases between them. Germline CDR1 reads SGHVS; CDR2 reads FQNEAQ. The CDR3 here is CASSLAPLSYEQYF. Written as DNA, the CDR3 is TGTGCCAGCAGCTTAGCCCCACTCTCCTACGAGCAGTACTTC. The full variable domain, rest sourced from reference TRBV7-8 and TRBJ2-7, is GAGVSQSPRYKVAKRGQDVALRCDPISGHVSLFWYQQALGQGPEFLTYFQNEAQLDKSGLPSDRFFAERPEGSVSTLKIQRTQQEDSAVYLCASSLAPLSYEQYFGPGTRLTVT.

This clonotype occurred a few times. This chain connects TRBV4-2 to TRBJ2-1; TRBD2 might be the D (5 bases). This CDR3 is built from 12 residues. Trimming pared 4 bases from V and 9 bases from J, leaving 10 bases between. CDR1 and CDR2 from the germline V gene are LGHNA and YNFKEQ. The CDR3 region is CASSLGVGEQFF. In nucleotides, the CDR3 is TGTGCCAGCAGCCTCGGGGTTGGTGAGCAGTTCTTC.

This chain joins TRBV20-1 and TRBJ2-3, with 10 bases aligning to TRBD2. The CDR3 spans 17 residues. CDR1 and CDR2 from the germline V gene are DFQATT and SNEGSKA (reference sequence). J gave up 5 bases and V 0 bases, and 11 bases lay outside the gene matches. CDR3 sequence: CSARDPSGGLRGDTQYF. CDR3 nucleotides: TGCAGTGCTAGAGATCCTAGCGGGGGCCTTCGGGGAGATACGCAGTATTTT.

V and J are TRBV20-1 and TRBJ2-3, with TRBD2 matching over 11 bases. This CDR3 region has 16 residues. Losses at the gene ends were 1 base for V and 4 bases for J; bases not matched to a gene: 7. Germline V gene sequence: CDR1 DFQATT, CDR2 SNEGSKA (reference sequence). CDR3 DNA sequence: TGCAGTGCTAGAGGTTTACTAGCGGGGGAACCAGATACGCAGTATTTT. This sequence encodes CSARGLLAGEPDTQYF.

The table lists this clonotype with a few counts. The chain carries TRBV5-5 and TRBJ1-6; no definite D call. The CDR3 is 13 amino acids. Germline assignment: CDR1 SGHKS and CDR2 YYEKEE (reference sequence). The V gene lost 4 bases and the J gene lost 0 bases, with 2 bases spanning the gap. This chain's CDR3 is CASSTSYNSPLHF. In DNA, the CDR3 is TGTGCCAGCAGCACCTCCTATAATTCACCCCTCCACTTT. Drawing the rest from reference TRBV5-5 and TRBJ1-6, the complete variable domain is DAGVTQSPTHLIKTRGQQVTLRCSPISGHKSVSWYQQVLGQGPQFIFQYYEKEERGRGNFPDRFSARQFPNYSSELNVNALLLGDSALYLCASSTSYNSPLHFGNGTRLTVT.

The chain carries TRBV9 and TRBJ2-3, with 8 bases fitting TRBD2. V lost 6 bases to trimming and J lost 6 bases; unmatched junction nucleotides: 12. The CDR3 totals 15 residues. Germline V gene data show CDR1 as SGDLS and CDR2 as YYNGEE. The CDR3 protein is CASTLSGAEVDTQYF. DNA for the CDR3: TGTGCCAGCACCCTTAGCGGGGCGGAGGTTGATACGCAGTATTTT.

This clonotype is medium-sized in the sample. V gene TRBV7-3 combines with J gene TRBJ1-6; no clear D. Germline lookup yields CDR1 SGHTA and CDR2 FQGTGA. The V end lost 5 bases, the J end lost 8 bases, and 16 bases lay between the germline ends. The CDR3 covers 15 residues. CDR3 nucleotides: TGTGCCAGCAGCCTGCTAGGTTATGGGGATTCACCCCTCCACTTT. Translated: CASSLLGYGDSPLHF.

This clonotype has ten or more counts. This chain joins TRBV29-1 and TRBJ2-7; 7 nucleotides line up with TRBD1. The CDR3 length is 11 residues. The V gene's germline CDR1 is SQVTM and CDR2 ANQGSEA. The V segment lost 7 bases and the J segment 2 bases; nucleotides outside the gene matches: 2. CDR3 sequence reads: CSARGTYEQYF. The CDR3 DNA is TGCAGCGCCAGGGGGACCTACGAGCAGTACTTC.

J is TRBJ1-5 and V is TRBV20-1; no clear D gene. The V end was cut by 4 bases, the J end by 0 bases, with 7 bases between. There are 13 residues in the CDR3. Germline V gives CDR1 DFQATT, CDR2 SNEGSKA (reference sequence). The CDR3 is CSATDNSNQPQHF. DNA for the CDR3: TGCAGTGCTACCGACAATAGCAATCAGCCCCAGCATTTT.

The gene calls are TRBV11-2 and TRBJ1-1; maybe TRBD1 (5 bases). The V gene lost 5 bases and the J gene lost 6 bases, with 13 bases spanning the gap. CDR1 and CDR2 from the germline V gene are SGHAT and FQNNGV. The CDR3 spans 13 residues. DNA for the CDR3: TGTGCCAGCAGCCTCTCGGGGGTATCTGAAGCTTTCTTT. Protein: CASSLSGVSEAFF. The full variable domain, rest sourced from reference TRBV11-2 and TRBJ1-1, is EAGVAQSPRYKIIEKRQSVAFWCNPISGHATLYWYQQILGQGPKLLIQFQNNGVVDDSQLPKDRFSAERLKGVDSTLKIQPAKLEDSAVYLCASSLSGVSEAFFGQGTRLTVV.

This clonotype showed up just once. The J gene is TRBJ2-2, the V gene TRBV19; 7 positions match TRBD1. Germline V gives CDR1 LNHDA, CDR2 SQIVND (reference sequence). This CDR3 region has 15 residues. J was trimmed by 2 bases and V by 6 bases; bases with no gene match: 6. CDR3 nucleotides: TGTGCCAGTAGCACCGGGACAGCCAACACCGGGGAGCTGTTTTTT. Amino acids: CASSTGTANTGELFF.

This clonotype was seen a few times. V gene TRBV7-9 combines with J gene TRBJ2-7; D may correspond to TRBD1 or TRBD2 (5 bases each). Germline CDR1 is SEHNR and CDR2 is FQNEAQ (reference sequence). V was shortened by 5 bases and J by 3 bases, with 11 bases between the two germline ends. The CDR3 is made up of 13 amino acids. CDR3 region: CASSPGRRYEQYF. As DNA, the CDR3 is TGTGCCAGCAGCCCGGGACGGCGCTACGAGCAGTACTTC.

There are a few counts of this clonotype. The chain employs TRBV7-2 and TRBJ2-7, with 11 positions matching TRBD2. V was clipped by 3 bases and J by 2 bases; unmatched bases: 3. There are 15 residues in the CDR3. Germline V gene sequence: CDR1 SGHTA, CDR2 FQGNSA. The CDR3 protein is CASSFSSGGPYEQYF. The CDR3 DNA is TGTGCCAGCAGCTTCTCTAGCGGGGGGCCCTACGAGCAGTACTTC.

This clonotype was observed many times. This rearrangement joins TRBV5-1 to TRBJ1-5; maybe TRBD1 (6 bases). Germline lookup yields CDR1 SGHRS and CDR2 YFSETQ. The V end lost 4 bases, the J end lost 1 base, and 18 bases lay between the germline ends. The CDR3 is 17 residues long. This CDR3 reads CASSPSPTGLSNQPQHF. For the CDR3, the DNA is TGCGCCAGCAGCCCATCCCCGACAGGTCTGAGCAATCAGCCCCAGCATTTT.

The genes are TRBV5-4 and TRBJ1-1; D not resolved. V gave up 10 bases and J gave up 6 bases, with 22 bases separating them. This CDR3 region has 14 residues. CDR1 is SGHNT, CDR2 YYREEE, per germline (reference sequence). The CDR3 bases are TGTGCCTGTCTAAAACCTCGGCGGGGTCCTGAAGCTTTCTTT. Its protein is CACLKPRRGPEAFF.

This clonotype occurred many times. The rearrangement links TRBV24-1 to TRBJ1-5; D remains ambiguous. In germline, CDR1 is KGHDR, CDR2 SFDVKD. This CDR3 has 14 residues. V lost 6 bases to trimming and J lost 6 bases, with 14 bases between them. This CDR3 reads CATSQTPVRQPQHF. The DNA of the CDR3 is TGTGCCACCAGTCAAACACCGGTTCGTCAGCCCCAGCATTTT.